The 16 T cell receptor beta chains reported below all come from one sample, sequenced in a study of blood T cells in healthy people across ages. Through a sample-barcoded 5' primer and a J-beta primer mix, a second PCR was run for 7 to 11 cycles. One entry per CDR3 protein, called by TCRdb with MiXCR from the 5' RACE reads. The sample has 550,000 to 650,000 distinct CDR3 sequences; under 30% are singletons. Sequenced sample: blood. The receptors stem from an elderly woman in good health.

The CDR3 loop is CSANAGYEGELETQYF. CDR3 nucleotides: TGCAGTGCTAATGCGGGTTACGAGGGGGAGTTAGAGACCCAGTACTTC. J is TRBJ2-5 and V is TRBV20-1; weak D call: TRBD1 (6 bases). The V and J ends lost 4 bases and 4 bases respectively, with 22 bases between them. Germline V gene sequence: CDR1 DFQATT, CDR2 SNEGSKA (reference sequence). The CDR3 covers 16 residues.

About this clonotype itself: With a much larger clone just one base away, this may be a read error. The chain is built from TRBV2 and TRBJ2-3, with D perhaps given as TRBD1 or TRBD2 (6 bases each). V was trimmed by 8 bases and J by 4 bases, leaving 13 bases between them. CDR1 is SNHLY and CDR2 is FYNNEI in the germline V gene. The CDR3 totals 13 residues. The CDR3 here is CASESRGADTQYF. The DNA for the CDR3 is TGTGCCAGCGAGTCTAGGGGGGCAGATACGCAGTATTTT.

The chain has TRBV30 and TRBJ1-4, with a possible D match to TRBD1 (5 bases). The germline CDR1 and CDR2 sequences are GTSNPN and SVGIG (reference sequence). Trimming took 5 bases from V and 8 from J, leaving 15 bases between them. The CDR3 loop spans 13 amino acids. The chain's CDR3 is CAWEDTGAEKLFF. The CDR3 coding sequence is TGTGCCTGGGAAGACACAGGAGCGGAAAAACTGTTTTTT. Full variable domain (missing parts from reference TRBV30 and TRBJ1-4): SQTIHQWPATLVQPVGSPLSLECTVEGTSNPNLYWYRQAAGRGLQLLFYSVGIGQISSEVPQNLSASRPQDRQFILSSKKLLLSDSGFYLCAWEDTGAEKLFFGSGTQLSVL.

In nucleotides, the CDR3 is TGTGCCTGGAGTCCGCCGGGACAGGGACTTGAAAAACTGTTTTTT. It yields the protein CAWSPPGQGLEKLFF. The gene calls are TRBV30 and TRBJ1-4; 9 bases match TRBD1. The CDR3 is 15 residues long. Germline V lookup: CDR1 GTSNPN, CDR2 SVGIG (reference sequence). With V trimmed by 2 bases and J by 7 bases, 8 bases remained unmatched.

This clonotype was seen at least ten times. The CDR3 sequence: CSVDRAPGEQFF. CDR3 coding DNA: TGCAGCGTCGACAGGGCTCCGGGTGAGCAGTTCTTC. The gene calls are TRBV29-1 and TRBJ2-1, with 7 bases identical to TRBD1. The CDR3 is made up of 12 amino acids. With V trimmed by 6 bases and J by 9 bases, 8 bases remained unmatched. Per the germline V gene, CDR1 is SQVTM and CDR2 is ANQGSEA.

In its sample, this clonotype was seen many times. This chain links TRBV6-5 with TRBJ1-5, with TRBD1 matching 8 bases. With 6 bases clipped from V and 6 bases from J, the junction kept 10 bases outside the gene matches. The CDR3 consists of 15 residues. The V gene's germline CDR1 is MNHEY and CDR2 SVGAGI. This chain's CDR3 is CASSPGQGLGQPQHF. As DNA, the CDR3 is TGTGCCAGCAGCCCAGGACAGGGTCTGGGTCAGCCCCAGCATTTT.

This clonotype was seen more than once but under ten times. The chain is built from TRBV4-1 and TRBJ1-5, with 9 positions matching TRBD1. The CDR3 extends over 16 amino acids. Germline V gene data show CDR1 as MGHRA and CDR2 as YSYEKL. J lost 7 bases, V lost 0 bases, and 7 bases had no gene match. CDR3 DNA: TGCGCCAGCAGCCAAGATCCCGGGACAGGGAGCCAGCCCCAGCATTTT. Amino acid sequence: CASSQDPGTGSQPQHF.

A remark on this clonotype: This sequence may be a read error, since a much larger clone differs from it by one base. The chain employs TRBV15 and TRBJ2-5, with 11 bases matching TRBD1. The V gene's germline CDR1 is LNHNV and CDR2 YYDKDF (reference sequence). The V segment lost 8 bases and the J segment 5 bases; nucleotides outside the gene matches: 10. The CDR3 consists of 15 residues. CDR3 DNA sequence: TGTGCCACCGGCCCGGGACAGGGGGACGAGGAGACCCAGTACTTC. Translated, it gives CATGPGQGDEETQYF. Variable domain in full (rest from reference TRBV15 and TRBJ2-5): DAMVIQNPRYQVTQFGKPVTLSCSQTLNHNVMYWYQQKSSQAPKLLFHYYDKDFNNEADTPDNFQSRRPNTSFCFLDIRSPGLGDTAMYLCATGPGQGDEETQYFGPGTRLLVL.

This clonotype has just a few counts. This chain links TRBV19 with TRBJ2-7; D is possibly TRBD1 or TRBD2 (8 bases each). Germline lookup yields CDR1 LNHDA and CDR2 SQIVND (reference sequence). This CDR3 has 16 amino acids. V was pared by 0 bases and J by 5 bases, with 17 bases between. The CDR3 loop reads CASSIDSGTGFNEQYF. CDR3 bases: TGTGCCAGTAGTATAGATAGCGGGACAGGTTTCAACGAGCAGTACTTC.

Turning to this clonotype: Just one base apart from a much larger clone, this may be a read error. The rearrangement joins TRBV27 to TRBJ1-2; D remains unclear. The germline V gene encodes CDR1 MNHEY and CDR2 SMNVEV (reference sequence). The CDR3 has 15 amino acids. The CDR3: CANSFSPLGHYGYTF. CDR3 in DNA: TGTGCCAACAGTTTCTCCCCTTTGGGTCACTATGGCTACACCTTC.

This clonotype was picked up many times. The V gene is TRBV6-2 or TRBV6-3, the J gene TRBJ2-7; TRBD1 is a possible D gene (6 bases). Deletions cut 1 base from V and 2 bases from J, with 21 bases between. The CDR3 contains 18 residues. The germline V gene encodes CDR1 MNHEY and CDR2 SVGEGT. CDR3: CASSYLALNRRTAYEQYF. The CDR3 DNA reads TGTGCCAGCAGTTACTTGGCCTTGAACCGCCGGACAGCCTACGAGCAGTACTTC.

This clonotype has just a few counts. One junction end disagrees with the germline gene, perhaps due to a read error. The chain joins TRBV7-9 to TRBJ1-4, with a possible D match to TRBD1 (5 bases). Germline lookup yields CDR1 SEHNR and CDR2 FQNEAQ (reference sequence). This CDR3 spans 14 amino acids. As DNA, the CDR3 is TGTGCCAGCAGCTTATTCCAGGGAGGTGAAAAACTGTGTTTT. Amino acids: CASSLFQGGEKLCF.

This clonotype was seen ten or more times. This sequence joins TRBV10-3 and TRBJ2-6; D unclear. Germline V CDR1 and CDR2: ENHRY, SYGVKD. This CDR3 has 16 amino acids. The V gene lost 11 bases and the J gene lost 1 base, with 18 bases spanning the gap. The CDR3 bases are TGTGCCGCGGCATCAGCCTTACCTTCTGGGGCCAACGTCCTGACTTTC. Translating it yields CAAASALPSGANVLTF.

This clonotype was detected a few times. The chain has TRBV6-2 or TRBV6-3 and TRBJ1-5; 7 nucleotides match TRBD1. Germline trimming cut 8 bases from V and 3 bases from J; bases unmatched to any gene: 10. The CDR3 sequence is 15 residues long. The germline gives CDR1 MNHEY, CDR2 SVGEGT. The chain's CDR3 is CASARTGQPNQPQHF. The CDR3 nucleotides are TGTGCCAGCGCTAGGACGGGACAGCCCAATCAGCCCCAGCATTTT.

The sample holds a few counts of this clonotype. V and J are TRBV7-3 and TRBJ2-1; 8 nucleotides line up with TRBD1. With the DNA end fitting TRBJ2-7 better, the J assignment may be wrong. The germline gives CDR1 SGHTA, CDR2 FQGTGA. There are 14 residues in the CDR3. The CDR3 spells CASSRTGPYNEQYF. The DNA for the CDR3 is TGTGCCAGCAGTCGGACAGGGCCCTACAATGAGCAGTACTTC.

This chain joins TRBV20-1 and TRBJ2-3, with TRBD1 identical over 8 bases. The CDR3 extends over 15 amino acids. J gave up 2 bases and V 7 bases, and 11 bases lay outside the gene matches. CDR1 and CDR2 (germline): DFQATT, SNEGSKA (reference sequence). DNA for the CDR3: TGCAGTGTTTCGAGATTCAGGGGGCCCACAGATACGCAGTATTTT. Residues: CSVSRFRGPTDTQYF.